This is a list of T cell receptor beta chains from one sample in a study of blood T cell repertoires in COVID-19. TCRdb's table, derived via immunoSEQ multiplex PCR, lists solely in-frame clones and lacks some. Of around 120,000 clones in the sample, about 87% are singletons; the top ten hold almost 30%. The sequencing sample was made of peripheral blood. Receptors were obtained from a woman aged 70 to 79 with acute or convalescent COVID-19. Both conserved end residues are part of each CDR3. Each record gives: V gene, CDR3 length, D gene, J gene, CDR3 DNA, CDR3 protein. D genes are given only for firm matches.

TRBV19	13	.	TRBJ1-5	TGTGCCAGTAGTATATCGTCCCAGGGGCCCCAGCATTTT	CASSISSQGPQHF
TRBV18	13	.	TRBJ1-1	TGTGCCAGCTCACGCGACAGGAACACTGAAGCTTTCTTT	CASSRDRNTEAFF
TRBV9	14	.	TRBJ1-2	TGTGCCAGCAGCCCCCAGGATGGGTTCCATGGCTACACCTTC	CASSPQDGFHGYTF
TRBV10-3	14	TRBD1	TRBJ1-1	TGTGCCATCACCGGATCAGGGGGCAACACTGAAGCTTTCTTT	CAITGSGGNTEAFF
TRBV30	13	.	TRBJ1-1	TGTGCCTGGATGAGGTCTCCGGACACTGAAGCTTTCTTT	CAWMRSPDTEAFF
TRBV28	14	.	TRBJ2-5	TGTGCCAGCAGTTTATTGGCACCAGGGGAGACCCAGTACTTC	CASSLLAPGETQYF
TRBV29-1	12	TRBD1	TRBJ2-3	TGCAGCGTTCTCAGGGGGCTCGATACGCAGTATTTT	CSVLRGLDTQYF
TRBV5-1	13	.	TRBJ1-2	TGCGCCAGCAGCGATATGGGCCCCCAAGGCTACACCTTC	CASSDMGPQGYTF
TRBV9	15	.	TRBJ1-1	TGTGCCAGCAGCCCCCCCCAGGGTCGGAACACTGAAGCTTTCTTT	CASSPPQGRNTEAFF
TRBV28	12	TRBD1	TRBJ2-5	TGTGCCAGCAGGGGGGACAGGGTGGCCCAGTACTTC	CASRGDRVAQYF